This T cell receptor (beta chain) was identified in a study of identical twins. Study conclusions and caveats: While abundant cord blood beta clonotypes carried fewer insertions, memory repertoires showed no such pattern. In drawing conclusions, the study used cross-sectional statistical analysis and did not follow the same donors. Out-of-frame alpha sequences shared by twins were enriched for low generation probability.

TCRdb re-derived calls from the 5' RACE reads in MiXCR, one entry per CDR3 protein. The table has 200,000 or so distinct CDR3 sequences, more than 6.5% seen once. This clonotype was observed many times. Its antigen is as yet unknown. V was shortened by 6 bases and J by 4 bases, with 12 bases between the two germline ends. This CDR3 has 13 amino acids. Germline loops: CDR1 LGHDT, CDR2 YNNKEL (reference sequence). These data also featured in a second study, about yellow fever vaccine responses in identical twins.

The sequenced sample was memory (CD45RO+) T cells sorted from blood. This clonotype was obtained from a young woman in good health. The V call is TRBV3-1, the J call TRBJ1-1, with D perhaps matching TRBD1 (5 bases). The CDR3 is CASRQGLGTEAFF. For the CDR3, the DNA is TGTGCCAGCAGGCAGGGTTTAGGCACTGAAGCTTTCTTT.